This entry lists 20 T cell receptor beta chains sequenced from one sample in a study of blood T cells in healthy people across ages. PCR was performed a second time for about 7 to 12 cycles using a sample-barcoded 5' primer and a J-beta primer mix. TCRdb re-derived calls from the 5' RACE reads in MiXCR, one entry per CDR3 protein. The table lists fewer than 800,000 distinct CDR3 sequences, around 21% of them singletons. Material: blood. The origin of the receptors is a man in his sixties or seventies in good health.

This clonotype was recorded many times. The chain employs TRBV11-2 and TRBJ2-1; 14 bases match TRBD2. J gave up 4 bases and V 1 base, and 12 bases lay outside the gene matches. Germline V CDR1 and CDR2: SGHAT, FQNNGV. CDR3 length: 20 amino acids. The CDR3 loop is CASSLGGLAGVGAAYNEQFF. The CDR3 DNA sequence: TGTGCCAGCAGCTTAGGGGGACTAGCGGGAGTGGGGGCCGCATACAATGAGCAGTTCTTC.

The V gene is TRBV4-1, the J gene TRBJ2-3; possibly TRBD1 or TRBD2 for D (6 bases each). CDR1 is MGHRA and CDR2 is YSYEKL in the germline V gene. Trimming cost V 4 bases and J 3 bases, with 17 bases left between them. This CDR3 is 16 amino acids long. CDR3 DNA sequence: TGCGCCAGCAGCCCAAGGGGGAGGTCGGCAACAGATACGCAGTATTTT. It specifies CASSPRGRSATDTQYF.

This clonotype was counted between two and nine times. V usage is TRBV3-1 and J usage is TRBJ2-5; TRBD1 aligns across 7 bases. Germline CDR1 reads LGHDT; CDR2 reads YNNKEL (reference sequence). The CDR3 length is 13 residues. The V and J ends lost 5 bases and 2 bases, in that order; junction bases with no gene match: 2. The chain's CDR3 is CASSDRVQETQYF. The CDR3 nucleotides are TGTGCCAGCAGCGACAGGGTTCAAGAGACCCAGTACTTC.

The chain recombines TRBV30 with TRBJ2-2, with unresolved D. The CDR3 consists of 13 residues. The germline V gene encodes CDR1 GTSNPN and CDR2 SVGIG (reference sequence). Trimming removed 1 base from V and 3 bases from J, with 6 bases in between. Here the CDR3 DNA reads TGTGCCTGGAGTGAGAGGTACACCGGGGAGCTGTTTTTT. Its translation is CAWSERYTGELFF. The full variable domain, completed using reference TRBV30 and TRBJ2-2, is SQTIHQWPATLVQPVGSPLSLECTVEGTSNPNLYWYRQAAGRGLQLLFYSVGIGQISSEVPQNLSASRPQDRQFILSSKKLLLSDSGFYLCAWSERYTGELFFGEGSRLTVL.

The CDR3 DNA sequence: TGCGCCAGCAGCCCTGTGGGGGAGTCAGATACGCAGTATTTT. Encoded protein: CASSPVGESDTQYF. The rearrangement uses TRBV4-3 and TRBJ2-3, with D perhaps given as TRBD1 or TRBD2 (5 bases each). The CDR3 runs to 14 residues. V lost 4 bases to trimming and J lost 4 bases, with 12 bases between them. Germline V gene lookup returns CDR1 LGHNA and CDR2 YSLEER.

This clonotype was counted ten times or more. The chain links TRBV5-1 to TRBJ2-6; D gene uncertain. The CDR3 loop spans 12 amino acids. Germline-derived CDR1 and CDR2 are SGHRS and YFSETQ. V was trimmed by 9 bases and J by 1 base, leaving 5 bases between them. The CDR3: CATGSGANVLTF. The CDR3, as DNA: TGCGCCACCGGTTCTGGGGCCAACGTCCTGACTTTC.

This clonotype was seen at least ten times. The CDR3 DNA reads as TGCGCCAGCAGCCAAGATGTGGGAGTCGACTATGGCTACACCTTC. It codes for CASSQDVGVDYGYTF. The chain recombines TRBV4-3 with TRBJ1-2, with D unclear. Germline CDR1 is LGHNA and CDR2 is YSLEER. V lost 0 bases and J lost 3, with 11 bases in between. This CDR3 has 15 residues.

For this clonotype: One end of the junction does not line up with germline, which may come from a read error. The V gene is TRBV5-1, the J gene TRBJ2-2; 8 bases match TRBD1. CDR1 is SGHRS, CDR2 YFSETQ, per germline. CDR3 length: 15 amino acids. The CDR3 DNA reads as TGCGCCAGCACCTTGACAGGGGAGGACACCGGGGAGCTGTTTTTT. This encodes CASTLTGEDTGELFF.

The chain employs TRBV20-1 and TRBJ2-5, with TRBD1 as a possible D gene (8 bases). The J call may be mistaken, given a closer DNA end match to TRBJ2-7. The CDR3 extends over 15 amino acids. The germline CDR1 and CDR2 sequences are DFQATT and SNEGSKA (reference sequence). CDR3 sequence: CSARDPQGGSYEQYF. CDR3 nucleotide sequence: TGCAGTGCTAGAGATCCACAGGGGGGGTCCTACGAGCAGTACTTC.

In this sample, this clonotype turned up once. The CDR3 sequence: CASSPGGPLGNEQFF. CDR3 in DNA: TGTGCCAGCAGTCCCGGAGGGCCATTAGGGAATGAGCAGTTCTTC. The chain has TRBV28 and TRBJ2-1; D is perhaps TRBD2 (6 bases). Germline V lookup: CDR1 MDHEN, CDR2 SYDVKM. The V and J ends lost 5 bases and 7 bases respectively, with 18 bases between them. The CDR3 runs to 15 residues.

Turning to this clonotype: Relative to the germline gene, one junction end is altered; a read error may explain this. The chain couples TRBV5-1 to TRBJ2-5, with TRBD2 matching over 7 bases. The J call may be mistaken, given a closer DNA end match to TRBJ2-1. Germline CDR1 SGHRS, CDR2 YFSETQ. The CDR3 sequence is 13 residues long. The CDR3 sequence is CASSAGLYNGQFF. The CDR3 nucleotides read TGCGCCAGCAGCGCGGGACTATACAATGGGCAGTTCTTC.

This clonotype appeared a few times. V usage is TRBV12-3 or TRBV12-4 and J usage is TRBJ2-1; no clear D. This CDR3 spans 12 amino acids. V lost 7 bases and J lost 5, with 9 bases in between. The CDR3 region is CASTASNNEQFF. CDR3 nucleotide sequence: TGTGCCAGCACTGCCTCTAACAATGAGCAGTTCTTC.

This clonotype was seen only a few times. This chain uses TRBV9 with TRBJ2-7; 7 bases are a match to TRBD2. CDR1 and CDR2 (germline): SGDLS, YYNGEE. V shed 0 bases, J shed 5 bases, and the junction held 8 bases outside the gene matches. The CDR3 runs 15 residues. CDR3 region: CASSVGGRGFDEQYF. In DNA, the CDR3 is TGTGCCAGCAGCGTAGGAGGGAGGGGCTTCGACGAGCAGTACTTC. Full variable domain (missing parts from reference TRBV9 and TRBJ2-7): DSGVTQTPKHLITATGQRVTLRCSPRSGDLSVYWYQQSLDQGLQFLIQYYNGEERAKGNILERFSAQQFPDLHSELNLSSLELGDSALYFCASSVGGRGFDEQYFGPGTRLTVT.

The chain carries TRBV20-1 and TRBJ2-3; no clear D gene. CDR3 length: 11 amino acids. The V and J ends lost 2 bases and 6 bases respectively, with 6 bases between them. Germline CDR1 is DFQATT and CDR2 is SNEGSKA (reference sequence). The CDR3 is CSARPYDTQYF. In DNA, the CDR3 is TGCAGTGCTAGACCTTACGATACGCAGTATTTT.

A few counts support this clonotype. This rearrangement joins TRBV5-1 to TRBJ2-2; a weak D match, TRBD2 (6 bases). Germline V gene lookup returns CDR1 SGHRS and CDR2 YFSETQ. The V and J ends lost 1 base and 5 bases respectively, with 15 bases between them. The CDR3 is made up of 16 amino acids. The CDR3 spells CASSLRSGLETGELFF. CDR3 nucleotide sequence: TGCGCCAGCAGCTTGCGGAGCGGGCTTGAAACCGGGGAGCTGTTTTTT.

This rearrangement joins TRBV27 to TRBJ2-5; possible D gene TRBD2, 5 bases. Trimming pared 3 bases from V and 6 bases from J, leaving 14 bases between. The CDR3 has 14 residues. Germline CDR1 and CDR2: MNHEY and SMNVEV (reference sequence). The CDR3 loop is CASSLRGSSQTQYF. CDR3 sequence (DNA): TGTGCCAGCAGTTTGAGAGGGAGTAGCCAGACCCAGTACTTC.

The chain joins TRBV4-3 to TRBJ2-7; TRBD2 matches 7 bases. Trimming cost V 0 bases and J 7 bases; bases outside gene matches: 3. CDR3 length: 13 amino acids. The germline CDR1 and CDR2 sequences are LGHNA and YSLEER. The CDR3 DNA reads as TGCGCCAGCAGCCAAGAGACTAGCAATGAGCAGTACTTC. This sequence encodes CASSQETSNEQYF.

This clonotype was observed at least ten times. The CDR3 region has the DNA TGTGCCAGCAGTTACGCCTGGGGGACGAACACTGAAGCTTTCTTT. Translating it yields CASSYAWGTNTEAFF. The rearrangement joins TRBV6-5 to TRBJ1-1, with D possibly being TRBD1 (5 bases). Trimming cost V 2 bases and J 1 base, with 11 bases left between them. From germline, CDR1 is MNHEY and CDR2 SVGAGI. The CDR3 is 15 amino acids.

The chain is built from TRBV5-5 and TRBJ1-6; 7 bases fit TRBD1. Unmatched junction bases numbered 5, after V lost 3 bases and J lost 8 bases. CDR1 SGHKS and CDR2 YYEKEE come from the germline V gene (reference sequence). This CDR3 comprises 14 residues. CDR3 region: CASSSLGQDSPLHF. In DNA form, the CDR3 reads TGTGCCAGCAGCTCGCTCGGACAGGATTCACCCCTCCACTTT. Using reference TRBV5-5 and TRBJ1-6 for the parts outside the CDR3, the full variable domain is DAGVTQSPTHLIKTRGQQVTLRCSPISGHKSVSWYQQVLGQGPQFIFQYYEKEERGRGNFPDRFSARQFPNYSSELNVNALLLGDSALYLCASSSLGQDSPLHFGNGTRLTVT.

CDR3: CAAGATNEKLFF. CDR3 sequence (DNA): TGTGCTGCGGGGGCAACTAATGAAAAACTGTTTTTT. The V call is TRBV3-1, the J call TRBJ1-4, with a weak D call TRBD1 (5 bases). Looked up from germline, CDR1 is LGHDT and CDR2 is YNNKEL (reference sequence). The CDR3 consists of 12 residues.